A selection of T cell receptor beta chains follows, all from one sample in a study of shared clonotypes between healthy human individuals. Clones were read by immunoSEQ multiplex PCR, and TCRdb kept only the in-frame ones, dropping some. This table has more than 900,000 clones, 78% appearing once. Sequencing was carried out using memory CD4+ T cells from PBMCs. Receptors originate from a man younger than 35 in good health. Some clones in this sample may be carry-over from other donors' samples. Both conserved end residues are part of each CDR3. A D gene is named only where the DNA matches it firmly. Where a row states a size, it is once, few, many or the class of an expanded clone; other rows omit it.

abundance: once; j_gene: TRBJ2-7; v_gene: TRBV11-2; d_gene: TRBD2; CDR3nt: TGTGCCAGCAGCTCCGGGACTAGCGGGAAGAGGGAACTCCACGAGCAGTACTTC; CDR3aa: CASSSGTSGKRELHEQYF
abundance: -; j_gene: TRBJ2-7; v_gene: TRBV27; d_gene: TRBD2; CDR3nt: TGTGCCAGCAGTCGCAGGACTAGCGGGAGCCTTGGGGGCTACGAGCAGTACTTC; CDR3aa: CASSRRTSGSLGGYEQYF
abundance: once; j_gene: TRBJ1-1; v_gene: TRBV7-2; d_gene: -; CDR3nt: TGTGCCAGCAGCCCACAGGTTATGTCGAACACTGAAGCTTTCTTT; CDR3aa: CASSPQVMSNTEAFF
abundance: -; j_gene: TRBJ2-5; v_gene: TRBV5-1; d_gene: -; CDR3nt: TGCGCCAGCAGCTTTCAGGGGCCGGGTGAGACCCAGTACTTC; CDR3aa: CASSFQGPGETQYF
abundance: -; j_gene: TRBJ1-4; v_gene: TRBV19; d_gene: -; CDR3nt: TGTGCCAGTTCATCCCCCTACAGGGAAACTAATGAAAAACTGTTTTTT; CDR3aa: CASSSPYRETNEKLFF
abundance: -; j_gene: TRBJ2-7; v_gene: TRBV4-1; d_gene: TRBD2; CDR3nt: TGCGCCAGCAGCCGACTACGGGGGGGGAGCCCCTACGAGCAGTACTTC; CDR3aa: CASSRLRGGSPYEQYF
abundance: many; j_gene: TRBJ2-7; v_gene: TRBV9; d_gene: TRBD1; CDR3nt: TGTGCCAGCAGCCCCCGGGACAGGGCCGCCGAGCAGTACTTC; CDR3aa: CASSPRDRAAEQYF
abundance: once; j_gene: TRBJ1-2; v_gene: TRBV11-3; d_gene: -; CDR3nt: TGTGCCAGCAGCCCTGGAAGGGGATTCGATCCTAACTATGGCTACACCTTC; CDR3aa: CASSPGRGFDPNYGYTF
abundance: -; j_gene: TRBJ2-7; v_gene: TRBV27; d_gene: -; CDR3nt: TGTGCCAGCACACGAACAGGCGGATACTACGAGCAGTACTTC; CDR3aa: CASTRTGGYYEQYF
abundance: -; j_gene: TRBJ2-7; v_gene: TRBV7-2; d_gene: TRBD2; CDR3nt: TGTGCCAGCAGCTTGGACGGGACTAGCTACTCCTACGAGCAGTACTTC; CDR3aa: CASSLDGTSYSYEQYF
abundance: -; j_gene: TRBJ1-2; v_gene: TRBV5-1; d_gene: -; CDR3nt: TGCGCCAGCAGCTTGGTCGCAGGCGGTGGGGGCTACACCTTC; CDR3aa: CASSLVAGGGGYTF
abundance: -; j_gene: TRBJ1-1; v_gene: TRBV5-4; d_gene: -; CDR3nt: TGTGCCAGCAGCTTAGGCAGCCATAACACTGAAGCTTTCTTT; CDR3aa: CASSLGSHNTEAFF
abundance: -; j_gene: TRBJ2-7; v_gene: TRBV2; d_gene: -; CDR3nt: TGTGCCAGCAGGGGAGGGACAGAAGACTACGAGCAGTACTTC; CDR3aa: CASRGGTEDYEQYF
abundance: -; j_gene: TRBJ2-7; v_gene: TRBV19; d_gene: TRBD1; CDR3nt: TGTGCCAGTAGTATGAGGGACAGAGACTACGAGCAGTACTTC; CDR3aa: CASSMRDRDYEQYF
abundance: few; j_gene: TRBJ1-2; v_gene: TRBV27; d_gene: TRBD1; CDR3nt: TGTGCCAGCAGTTTCAGCTACAGGGGGCCTGGCTACACCTTC; CDR3aa: CASSFSYRGPGYTF
abundance: -; j_gene: TRBJ1-1; v_gene: TRBV19; d_gene: -; CDR3nt: TGTGCCAGTAGTATAGGGGTGAGTACTGAAGCTTTCTTT; CDR3aa: CASSIGVSTEAFF
abundance: -; j_gene: TRBJ2-7; v_gene: TRBV2; d_gene: -; CDR3nt: TGTGCCAGCGGGAGAGAAGGTATCTACGAGCAGTACTTC; CDR3aa: CASGREGIYEQYF
abundance: -; j_gene: TRBJ2-1; v_gene: TRBV14; d_gene: TRBD2; CDR3nt: TGTGCCAGCAGCCCTCCGAGCAGCGGGGCTTACAATGAGCAGTTCTTC; CDR3aa: CASSPPSSGAYNEQFF
abundance: -; j_gene: TRBJ1-2; v_gene: TRBV6-1; d_gene: TRBD1; CDR3nt: TGTGCCAGCAGTGAAGACAGGGGGCTTAACTATGGCTACACCTTC; CDR3aa: CASSEDRGLNYGYTF
abundance: -; j_gene: TRBJ1-1; v_gene: TRBV7-2; d_gene: -; CDR3nt: TGTGCCAGCAGCTTAGCCGGTCCGAACACTGAAGCTTTCTTT; CDR3aa: CASSLAGPNTEAFF
abundance: -; j_gene: TRBJ2-7; v_gene: TRBV25-1; d_gene: TRBD1; CDR3nt: TGTGCCAGCAAGACAGGGTATGGCGAGCAGTACTTC; CDR3aa: CASKTGYGEQYF
abundance: -; j_gene: TRBJ2-2; v_gene: TRBV2; d_gene: -; CDR3nt: TGTGCCAGCAGTGTAGTGGGAGGGGGCACCGGGGAGCTGTTTTTT; CDR3aa: CASSVVGGGTGELFF
abundance: few; j_gene: TRBJ2-3; v_gene: TRBV9; d_gene: TRBD1; CDR3nt: TGTGCCAGCAGTCGAACAGGGGTACCAGATACGCAGTATTTT; CDR3aa: CASSRTGVPDTQYF
abundance: -; j_gene: TRBJ2-1; v_gene: TRBV27; d_gene: -; CDR3nt: TGTGCCAGCAGTCCCAAGAGGGAGGCCGACAATGAGCAGTTCTTC; CDR3aa: CASSPKREADNEQFF
abundance: -; j_gene: TRBJ1-4; v_gene: TRBV5-1; d_gene: -; CDR3nt: TGCGCCAGCAGCTTGGCGGACAGCTCTAATGAAAAACTGTTTTTT; CDR3aa: CASSLADSSNEKLFF
abundance: few; j_gene: TRBJ1-1; v_gene: TRBV2; d_gene: -; CDR3nt: TGTGCCAGCAGTACCGGACGGAGGAACACTGAAGCTTTCTTT; CDR3aa: CASSTGRRNTEAFF
abundance: -; j_gene: TRBJ1-4; v_gene: TRBV9; d_gene: -; CDR3nt: TGTGCCAGCAGCGTCCGAGCCTCTAATGAAAAACTGTTTTTT; CDR3aa: CASSVRASNEKLFF
abundance: -; j_gene: TRBJ2-1; v_gene: TRBV9; d_gene: -; CDR3nt: TGTGCCAGCAGCGTAGACCCCTACAATGAGCAGTTCTTC; CDR3aa: CASSVDPYNEQFF
abundance: -; j_gene: TRBJ1-2; v_gene: TRBV2; d_gene: TRBD1; CDR3nt: TGTGCCAGCAGTGAAGAGGTACTCGGCAGGGGGATTGTCACCTTC; CDR3aa: CASSEEVLGRGIVTF
abundance: -; j_gene: TRBJ2-5; v_gene: TRBV14; d_gene: TRBD1; CDR3nt: TGTGCCAGCAGCCAAGAAAGGGGACAGAACCAAGAGACCCAGTACTTC; CDR3aa: CASSQERGQNQETQYF
abundance: -; j_gene: TRBJ1-3; v_gene: TRBV4-1; d_gene: -; CDR3nt: TGCGCCAGCAGCCAAGGTAGACTGAGCTCTGGAAACACCATATATTTT; CDR3aa: CASSQGRLSSGNTIYF
abundance: -; j_gene: TRBJ1-2; v_gene: TRBV4-2; d_gene: -; CDR3nt: TGTGCCAGCAGCCAAGGACTGACTAACTATGGCTACACCTTC; CDR3aa: CASSQGLTNYGYTF
abundance: -; j_gene: TRBJ2-1; v_gene: TRBV9; d_gene: -; CDR3nt: TGTGCCAGCAGCGTAAGACCGACAGTTGGGGACAATGAGCAGTTCTTC; CDR3aa: CASSVRPTVGDNEQFF
abundance: -; j_gene: TRBJ2-5; v_gene: TRBV6-1; d_gene: TRBD2; CDR3nt: TGTGCCAGCAGTGACTACACGGCGAGGGAGCGGGGCGAGACCCAGTACTTC; CDR3aa: CASSDYTARERGETQYF
abundance: few; j_gene: TRBJ1-1; v_gene: TRBV10-1; d_gene: -; CDR3nt: TGCGCCAGCCGAGAAACGCTAACCGAAGCTGAAGCTTTCTTT; CDR3aa: CASRETLTEAEAFF
abundance: -; j_gene: TRBJ1-3; v_gene: TRBV30; d_gene: -; CDR3nt: TGTGCCTATCCGGACAGCTCTGGAAACACCATATATTTT; CDR3aa: CAYPDSSGNTIYF
abundance: -; j_gene: TRBJ2-2; v_gene: TRBV7-2; d_gene: -; CDR3nt: TGTGCCAGCAGCTTAGTTTTCGTGGAGATTGTCACCGGGGAGCTGTTTTTT; CDR3aa: CASSLVFVEIVTGELFF
abundance: -; j_gene: TRBJ1-5; v_gene: TRBV6-1; d_gene: -; CDR3nt: TGTGCCAGCAGCGCCTCCTGGGCCAATCAGCCCCAGCATTTT; CDR3aa: CASSASWANQPQHF
abundance: -; j_gene: TRBJ1-1; v_gene: TRBV7-2; d_gene: TRBD1; CDR3nt: TGTGCCAGCAGCTTCCGACAGGGGGCCACTGAAGCTTTCTTT; CDR3aa: CASSFRQGATEAFF
abundance: -; j_gene: TRBJ2-1; v_gene: TRBV5-1; d_gene: TRBD2; CDR3nt: TGCGCCAGCAGCTTCGACCCTAGCGGGAGGGCCGATGAGCAGTTCTTC; CDR3aa: CASSFDPSGRADEQFF
abundance: -; j_gene: TRBJ2-7; v_gene: TRBV7-6; d_gene: -; CDR3nt: TGTGCCAGCAGCTTAGATCCGGGGCAACAGTACTTC; CDR3aa: CASSLDPGQQYF
abundance: -; j_gene: TRBJ2-7; v_gene: TRBV5-3; d_gene: TRBD1; CDR3nt: TGTGCCAGAAGTTCTCCGGACAGGGGGGGATACGAGCAGTACTTC; CDR3aa: CARSSPDRGGYEQYF
abundance: -; j_gene: TRBJ2-5; v_gene: TRBV29-1; d_gene: -; CDR3nt: TGCAGCGTTGTCCCGTTCCAAGAGACCCAGTACTTC; CDR3aa: CSVVPFQETQYF
abundance: -; j_gene: TRBJ2-7; v_gene: TRBV5-4; d_gene: TRBD2; CDR3nt: TGTGCCAGCACCAACGCCGGGGCTAGCGGGAGGCGGGAGCAGTACTTC; CDR3aa: CASTNAGASGRREQYF
abundance: many; j_gene: TRBJ2-7; v_gene: TRBV30; d_gene: -; CDR3nt: TGTGCCTGGAGTGTAGGACACCAGGCTATCAGCTCCTACGAGCAGTACTTC; CDR3aa: CAWSVGHQAISSYEQYF